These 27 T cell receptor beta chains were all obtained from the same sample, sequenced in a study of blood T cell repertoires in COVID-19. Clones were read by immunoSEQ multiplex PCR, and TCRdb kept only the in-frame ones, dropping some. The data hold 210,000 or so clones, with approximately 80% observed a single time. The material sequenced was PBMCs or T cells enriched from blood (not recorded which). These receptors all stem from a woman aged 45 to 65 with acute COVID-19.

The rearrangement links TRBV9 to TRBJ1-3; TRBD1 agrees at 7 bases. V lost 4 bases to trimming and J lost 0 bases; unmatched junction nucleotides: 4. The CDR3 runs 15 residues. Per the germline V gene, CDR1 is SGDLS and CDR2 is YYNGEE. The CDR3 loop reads CASSSGQVSGNTIYF. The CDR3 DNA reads TGTGCCAGCAGCTCCGGACAGGTCTCTGGAAACACCATATATTTT.

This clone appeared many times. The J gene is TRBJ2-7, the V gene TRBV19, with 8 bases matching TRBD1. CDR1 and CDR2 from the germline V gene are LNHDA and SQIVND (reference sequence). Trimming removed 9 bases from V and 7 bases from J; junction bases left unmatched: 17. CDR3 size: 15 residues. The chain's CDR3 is CASRTDRTDRAEQYF. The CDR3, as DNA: TGTGCCAGCAGGACGGACCGGACGGACAGGGCAGAGCAGTACTTC.

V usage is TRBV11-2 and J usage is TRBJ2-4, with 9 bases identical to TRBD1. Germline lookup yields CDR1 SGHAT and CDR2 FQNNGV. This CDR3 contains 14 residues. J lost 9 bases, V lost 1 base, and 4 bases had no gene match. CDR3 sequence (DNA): TGTGCCAGCAGCTTAGTCCGGGACAGGGCCATTCAGTACTTC. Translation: CASSLVRDRAIQYF.

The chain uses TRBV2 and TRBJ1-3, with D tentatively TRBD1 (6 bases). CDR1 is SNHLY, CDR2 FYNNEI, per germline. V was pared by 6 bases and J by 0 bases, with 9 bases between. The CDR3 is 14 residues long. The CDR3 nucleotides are TGTGCCAGCAGCGGACAGATCTCTGGAAACACCATATATTTT. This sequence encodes CASSGQISGNTIYF.

For the CDR3, the DNA is TGTGCCAGCAGCAGGGGTGTAGGTGTTAGCGGCACGTGGAGCAATCAGCCCCAGCATTTT. Protein sequence: CASSRGVGVSGTWSNQPQHF. The rearrangement joins TRBV7-9 to TRBJ1-5; a weak D match, TRBD1 (5 bases). The CDR3 has 20 residues. Looked up from germline, CDR1 is SEHNR and CDR2 is FQNEAQ (reference sequence). Trimming took off 5 bases at V and 1 base at J, with 27 bases between the two ends.

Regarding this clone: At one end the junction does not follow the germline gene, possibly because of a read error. CDR3 in DNA: TGTGCCAGCAGCCCTTATGCGCAAGAGGCCCAGTACTTC. It translates to CASSPYAQEAQYF. The rearrangement links TRBV7-2 to TRBJ2-5; D not resolved. The CDR3 loop spans 13 amino acids. Germline V lookup: CDR1 SGHTA, CDR2 FQGNSA. The full variable domain, with the rest looked up from reference TRBV7-2 and TRBJ2-5, is GAGVSQSPSNKVTEKGKDVELRCDPISGHTALYWYRQSLGQGLEFLIYFQGNSAPDKSGLPSDRFSAERTGGSVSTLTIQRTQQEDSAVYLCASSPYAQEAQYFGPGTRLLVL.

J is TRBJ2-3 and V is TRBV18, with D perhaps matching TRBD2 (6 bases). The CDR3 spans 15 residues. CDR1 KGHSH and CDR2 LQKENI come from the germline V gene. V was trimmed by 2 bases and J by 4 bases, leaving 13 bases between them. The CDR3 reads CASSPGTGLADTQYF. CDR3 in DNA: TGTGCCAGCTCACCAGGGACTGGTCTAGCAGATACGCAGTATTTT.

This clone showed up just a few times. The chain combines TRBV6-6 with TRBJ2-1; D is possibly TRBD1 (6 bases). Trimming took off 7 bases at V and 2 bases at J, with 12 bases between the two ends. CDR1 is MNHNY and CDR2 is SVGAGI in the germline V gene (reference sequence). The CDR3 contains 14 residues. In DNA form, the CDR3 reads TGTGCCAGCAACCCCGCAGGGGCCTACAATGAGCAGTTCTTC. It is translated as CASNPAGAYNEQFF.

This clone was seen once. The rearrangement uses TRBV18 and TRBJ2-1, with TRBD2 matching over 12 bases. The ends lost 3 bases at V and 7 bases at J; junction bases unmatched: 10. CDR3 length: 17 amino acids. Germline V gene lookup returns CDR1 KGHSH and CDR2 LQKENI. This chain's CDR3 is CASSPTETSGSKNEQFF. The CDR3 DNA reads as TGTGCCAGCTCACCGACTGAGACTAGCGGGAGCAAGAATGAGCAGTTCTTC.

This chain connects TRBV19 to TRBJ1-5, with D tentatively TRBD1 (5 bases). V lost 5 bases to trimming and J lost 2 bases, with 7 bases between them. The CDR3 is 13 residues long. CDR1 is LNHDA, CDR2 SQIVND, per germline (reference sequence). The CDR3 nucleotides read TGTGCCAGTAGTTCCAGGGGCAATCAGCCCCAGCATTTT. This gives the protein CASSSRGNQPQHF.

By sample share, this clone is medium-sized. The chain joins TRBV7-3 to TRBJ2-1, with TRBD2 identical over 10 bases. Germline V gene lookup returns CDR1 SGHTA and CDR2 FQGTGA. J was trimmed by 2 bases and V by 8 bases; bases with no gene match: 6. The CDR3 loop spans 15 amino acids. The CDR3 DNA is TGTGCCAGCGGAGCTAGCGGGGGAACCTACAATGAGCAGTTCTTC. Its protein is CASGASGGTYNEQFF.

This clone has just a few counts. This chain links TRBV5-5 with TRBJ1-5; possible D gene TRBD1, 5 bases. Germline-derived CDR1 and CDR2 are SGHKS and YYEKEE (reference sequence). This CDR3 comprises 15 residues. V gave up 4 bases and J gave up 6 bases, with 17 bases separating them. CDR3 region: CASSPRVIHGQPQHF. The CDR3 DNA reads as TGTGCCAGCAGCCCCAGGGTTATTCACGGTCAGCCCCAGCATTTT.

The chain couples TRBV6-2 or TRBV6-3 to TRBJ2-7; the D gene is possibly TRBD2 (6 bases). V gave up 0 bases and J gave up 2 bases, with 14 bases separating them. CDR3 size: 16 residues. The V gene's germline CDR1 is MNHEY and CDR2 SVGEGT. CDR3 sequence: CASSYSSNPGAYEQYF. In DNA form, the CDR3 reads TGTGCCAGCAGTTACTCTAGTAATCCGGGGGCCTACGAGCAGTACTTC.

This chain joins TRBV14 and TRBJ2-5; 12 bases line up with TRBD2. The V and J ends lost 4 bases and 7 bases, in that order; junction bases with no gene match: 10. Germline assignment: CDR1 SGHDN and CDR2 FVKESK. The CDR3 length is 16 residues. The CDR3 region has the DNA TGTGCCAGCAGCCCTATTCTAGCGGGAGGGATAAGGACCCAGTACTTC. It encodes CASSPILAGGIRTQYF.

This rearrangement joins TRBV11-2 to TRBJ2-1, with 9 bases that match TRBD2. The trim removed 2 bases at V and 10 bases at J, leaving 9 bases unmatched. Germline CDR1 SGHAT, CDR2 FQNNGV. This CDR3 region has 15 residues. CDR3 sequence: CASSLTSGPTGEQFF. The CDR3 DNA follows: TGTGCCAGCAGCTTAACTAGCGGGCCCACAGGGGAGCAGTTCTTC.

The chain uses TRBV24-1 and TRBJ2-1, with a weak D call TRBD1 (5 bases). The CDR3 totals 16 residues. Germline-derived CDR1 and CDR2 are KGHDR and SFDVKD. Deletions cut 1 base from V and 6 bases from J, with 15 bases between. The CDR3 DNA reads TGTGCCACCAGTGATTTCGGCCAGGGCGTAGGCAATGAGCAGTTCTTC. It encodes CATSDFGQGVGNEQFF.

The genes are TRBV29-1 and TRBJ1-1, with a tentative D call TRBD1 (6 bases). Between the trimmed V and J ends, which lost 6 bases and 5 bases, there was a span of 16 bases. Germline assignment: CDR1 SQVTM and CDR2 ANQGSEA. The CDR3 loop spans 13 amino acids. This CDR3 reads CSVQQGEGTEAFF. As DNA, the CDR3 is TGCAGCGTACAACAGGGAGAAGGAACTGAAGCTTTCTTT. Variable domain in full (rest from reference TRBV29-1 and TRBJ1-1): SAVISQKPSRDICQRGTSLTIQCQVDSQVTMMFWYRQQPGQSLTLIATANQGSEATYESGFVIDKFPISRPNLTFSTLTVSNMSPEDSSIYLCSVQQGEGTEAFFGQGTRLTVV.

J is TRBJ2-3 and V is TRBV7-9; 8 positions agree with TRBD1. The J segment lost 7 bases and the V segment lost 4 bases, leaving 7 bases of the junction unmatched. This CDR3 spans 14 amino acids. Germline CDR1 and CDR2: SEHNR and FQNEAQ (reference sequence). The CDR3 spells CASSSGQETHTQYF. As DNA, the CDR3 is TGTGCCAGCAGCTCGGGACAGGAAACACATACGCAGTATTTT.

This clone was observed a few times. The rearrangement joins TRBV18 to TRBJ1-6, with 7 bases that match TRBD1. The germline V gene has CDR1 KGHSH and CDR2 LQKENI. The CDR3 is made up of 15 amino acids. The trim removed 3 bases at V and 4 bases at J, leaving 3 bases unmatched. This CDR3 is CASSPDRSYNSPLHF. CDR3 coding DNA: TGTGCCAGCTCACCGGACAGGTCTTATAATTCACCCCTCCACTTT.

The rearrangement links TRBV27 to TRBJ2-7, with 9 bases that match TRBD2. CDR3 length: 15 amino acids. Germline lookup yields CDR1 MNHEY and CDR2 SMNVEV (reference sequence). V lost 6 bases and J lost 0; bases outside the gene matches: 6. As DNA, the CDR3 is TGTGCCAGCAGCGTAGCGGGGGCTACCTCCTACGAGCAGTACTTC. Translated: CASSVAGATSYEQYF.

The CDR3 nucleotides are TGTGCCAGCATGGGGGGGAGCTCCTACAATGAGCAGTTCTTC. Its protein is CASMGGSSYNEQFF. The V and J genes are TRBV2 and TRBJ2-1; TRBD2 matches at 7 bases. In germline, CDR1 is SNHLY, CDR2 FYNNEI. V lost 7 bases to trimming and J lost 0 bases; unmatched junction nucleotides: 3. CDR3 length: 14 amino acids.

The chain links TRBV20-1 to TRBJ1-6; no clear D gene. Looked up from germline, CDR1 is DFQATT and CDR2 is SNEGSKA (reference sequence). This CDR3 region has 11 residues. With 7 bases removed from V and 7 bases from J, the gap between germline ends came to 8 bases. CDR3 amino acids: CSVAVNSPLHF. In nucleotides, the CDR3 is TGCAGTGTGGCCGTCAATTCACCCCTCCACTTT.

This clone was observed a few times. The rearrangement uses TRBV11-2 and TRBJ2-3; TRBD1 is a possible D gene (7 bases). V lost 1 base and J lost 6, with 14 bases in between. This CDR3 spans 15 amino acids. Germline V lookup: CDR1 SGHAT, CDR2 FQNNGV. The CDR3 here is CASSLGGRGVDTQYF. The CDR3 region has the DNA TGTGCCAGCAGCTTAGGTGGCAGGGGGGTCGATACGCAGTATTTT.

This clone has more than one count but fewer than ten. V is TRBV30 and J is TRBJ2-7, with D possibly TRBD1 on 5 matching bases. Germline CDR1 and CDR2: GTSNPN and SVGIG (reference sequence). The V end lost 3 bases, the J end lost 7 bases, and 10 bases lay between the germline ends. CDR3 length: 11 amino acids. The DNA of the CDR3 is TGTGCCTGGAGGACAGCGTTAGAGCAGTACTTC. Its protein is CAWRTALEQYF.

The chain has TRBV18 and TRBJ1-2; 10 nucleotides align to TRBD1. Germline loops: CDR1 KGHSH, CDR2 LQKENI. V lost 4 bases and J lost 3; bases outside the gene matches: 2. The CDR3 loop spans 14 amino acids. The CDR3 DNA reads TGTGCCAGCTCACGAGGGACAGGGGACTATGGCTACACCTTC. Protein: CASSRGTGDYGYTF.

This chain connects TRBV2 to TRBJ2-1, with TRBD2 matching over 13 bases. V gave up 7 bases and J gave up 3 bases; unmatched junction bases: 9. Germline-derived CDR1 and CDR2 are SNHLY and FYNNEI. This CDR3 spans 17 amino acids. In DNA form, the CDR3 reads TGTGCCAGCACAGCACTAGCGGGGGGGACAAGCTACAATGAGCAGTTCTTC. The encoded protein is CASTALAGGTSYNEQFF.

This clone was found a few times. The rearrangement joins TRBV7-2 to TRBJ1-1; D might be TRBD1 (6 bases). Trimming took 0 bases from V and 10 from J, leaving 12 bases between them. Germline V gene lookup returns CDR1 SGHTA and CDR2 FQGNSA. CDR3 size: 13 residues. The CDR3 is CASSLATPRGAFF. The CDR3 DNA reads TGTGCCAGCAGCTTAGCGACCCCCAGGGGAGCTTTCTTT.